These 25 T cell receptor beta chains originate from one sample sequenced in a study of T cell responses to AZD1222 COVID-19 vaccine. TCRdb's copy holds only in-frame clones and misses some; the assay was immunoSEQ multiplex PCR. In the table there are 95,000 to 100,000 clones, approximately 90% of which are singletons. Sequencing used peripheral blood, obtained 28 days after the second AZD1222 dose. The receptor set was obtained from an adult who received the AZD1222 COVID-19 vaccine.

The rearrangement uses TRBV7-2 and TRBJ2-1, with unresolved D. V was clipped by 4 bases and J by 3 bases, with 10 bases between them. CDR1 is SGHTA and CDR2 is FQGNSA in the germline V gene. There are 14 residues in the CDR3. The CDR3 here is CASSSDALYNEQFF. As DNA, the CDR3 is TGTGCCAGCAGCTCGGACGCCCTCTACAATGAGCAGTTCTTC.

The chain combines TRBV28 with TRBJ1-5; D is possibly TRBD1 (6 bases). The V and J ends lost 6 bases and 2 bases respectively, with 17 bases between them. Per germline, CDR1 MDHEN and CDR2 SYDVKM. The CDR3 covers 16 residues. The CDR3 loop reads CASSPRGAGGNQPQHF. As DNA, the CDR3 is TGTGCCAGCAGCCCCCGGGGGGCGGGTGGCAATCAGCCCCAGCATTTT.

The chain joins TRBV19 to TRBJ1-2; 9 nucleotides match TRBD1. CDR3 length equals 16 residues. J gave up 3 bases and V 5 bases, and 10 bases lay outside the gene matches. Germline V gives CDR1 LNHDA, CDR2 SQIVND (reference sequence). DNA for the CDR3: TGTGCCAGTAGTCTCCGATTACAGGGGGCGGACTATGGCTACACCTTC. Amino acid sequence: CASSLRLQGADYGYTF.

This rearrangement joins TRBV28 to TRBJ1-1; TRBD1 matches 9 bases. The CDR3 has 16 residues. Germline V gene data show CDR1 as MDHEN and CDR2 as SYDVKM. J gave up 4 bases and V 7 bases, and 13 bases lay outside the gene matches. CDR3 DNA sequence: TGTGCCAGCATTGGTAACAGGGGGCTGGGAGGCACTGAAGCTTTCTTT. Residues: CASIGNRGLGGTEAFF.

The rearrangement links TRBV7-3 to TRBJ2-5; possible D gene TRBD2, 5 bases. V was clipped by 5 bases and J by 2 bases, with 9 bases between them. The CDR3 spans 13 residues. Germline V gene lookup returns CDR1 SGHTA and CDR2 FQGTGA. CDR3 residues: CASSPTRQETQYF. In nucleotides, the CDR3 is TGTGCCAGCAGCCCCACTAGACAAGAGACCCAGTACTTC.

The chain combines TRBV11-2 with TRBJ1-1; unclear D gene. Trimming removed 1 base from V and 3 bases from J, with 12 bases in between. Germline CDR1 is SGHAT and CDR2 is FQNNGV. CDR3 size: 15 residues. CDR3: CASSLVSLGDTEAFF. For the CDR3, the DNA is TGTGCCAGCAGCTTAGTATCACTGGGCGACACTGAAGCTTTCTTT. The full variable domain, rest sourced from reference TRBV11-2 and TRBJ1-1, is EAGVAQSPRYKIIEKRQSVAFWCNPISGHATLYWYQQILGQGPKLLIQFQNNGVVDDSQLPKDRFSAERLKGVDSTLKIQPAKLEDSAVYLCASSLVSLGDTEAFFGQGTRLTVV.

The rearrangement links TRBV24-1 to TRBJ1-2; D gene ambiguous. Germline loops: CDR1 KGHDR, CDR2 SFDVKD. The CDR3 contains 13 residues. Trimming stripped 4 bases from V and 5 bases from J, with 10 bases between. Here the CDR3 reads CATSESSWYGYTF. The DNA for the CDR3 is TGTGCCACCAGTGAGTCCTCATGGTATGGCTACACCTTC.

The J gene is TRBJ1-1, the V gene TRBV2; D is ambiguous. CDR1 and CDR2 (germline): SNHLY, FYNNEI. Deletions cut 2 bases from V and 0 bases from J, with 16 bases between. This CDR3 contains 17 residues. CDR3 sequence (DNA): TGTGCCAGCAGTGAAAGGGCAGGCCTAGACATGAACACTGAAGCTTTCTTT. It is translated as CASSERAGLDMNTEAFF.

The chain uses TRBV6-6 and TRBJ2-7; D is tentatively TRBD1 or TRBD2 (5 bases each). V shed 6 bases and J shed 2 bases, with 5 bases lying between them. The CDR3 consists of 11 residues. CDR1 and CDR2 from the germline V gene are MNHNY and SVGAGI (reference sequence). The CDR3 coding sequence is TGTGCCAGCAGGGGACCCTACGAGCAGTACTTC. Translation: CASRGPYEQYF.

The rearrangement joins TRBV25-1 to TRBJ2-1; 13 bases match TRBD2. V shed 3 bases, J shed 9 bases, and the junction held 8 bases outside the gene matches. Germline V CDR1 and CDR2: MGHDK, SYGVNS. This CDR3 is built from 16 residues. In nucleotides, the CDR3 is TGTGCCAGCAGTGACAGGACTAGCGGGAGCGTGGGTGAGCAGTTCTTC. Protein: CASSDRTSGSVGEQFF.

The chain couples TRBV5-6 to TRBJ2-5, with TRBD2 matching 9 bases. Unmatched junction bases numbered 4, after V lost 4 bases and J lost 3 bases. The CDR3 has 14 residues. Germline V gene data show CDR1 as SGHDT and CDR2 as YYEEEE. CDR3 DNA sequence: TGTGCCAGCAGCGACTGGACTAGCGAAGAGACCCAGTACTTC. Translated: CASSDWTSEETQYF.

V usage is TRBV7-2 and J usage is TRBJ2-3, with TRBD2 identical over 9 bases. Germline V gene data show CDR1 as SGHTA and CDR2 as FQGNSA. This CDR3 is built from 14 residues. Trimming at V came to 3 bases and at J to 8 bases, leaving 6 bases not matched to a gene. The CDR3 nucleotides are TGTGCCAGCAGCTTTAGCGGGAGCGAGGGTACGCAGTATTTT. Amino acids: CASSFSGSEGTQYF.

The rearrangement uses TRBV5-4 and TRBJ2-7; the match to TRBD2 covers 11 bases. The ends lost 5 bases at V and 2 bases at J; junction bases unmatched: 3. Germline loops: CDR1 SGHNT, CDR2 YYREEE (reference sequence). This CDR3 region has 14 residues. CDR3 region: CASRLAGGPYEQYF. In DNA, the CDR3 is TGTGCCAGCAGGCTAGCGGGAGGCCCCTACGAGCAGTACTTC. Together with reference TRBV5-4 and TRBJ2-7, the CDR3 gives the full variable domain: ETGVTQSPTHLIKTRGQQVTLRCSSQSGHNTVSWYQQALGQGPQFIFQYYREEENGRGNFPPRFSGLQFPNYSSELNVNALELDDSALYLCASRLAGGPYEQYFGPGTRLTVT.

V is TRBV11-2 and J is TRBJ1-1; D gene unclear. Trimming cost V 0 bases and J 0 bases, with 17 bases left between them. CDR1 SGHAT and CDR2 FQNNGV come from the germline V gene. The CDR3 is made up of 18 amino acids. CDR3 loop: CASSLEGVEEPLNTEAFF. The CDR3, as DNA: TGTGCCAGCAGCTTAGAGGGTGTGGAGGAACCCTTGAACACTGAAGCTTTCTTT.

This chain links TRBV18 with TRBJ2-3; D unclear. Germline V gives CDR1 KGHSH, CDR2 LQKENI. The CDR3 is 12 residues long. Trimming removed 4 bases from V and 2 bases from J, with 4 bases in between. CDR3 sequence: CASSLLTDTQYF. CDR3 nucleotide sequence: TGTGCCAGCTCACTGCTCACAGATACGCAGTATTTT.

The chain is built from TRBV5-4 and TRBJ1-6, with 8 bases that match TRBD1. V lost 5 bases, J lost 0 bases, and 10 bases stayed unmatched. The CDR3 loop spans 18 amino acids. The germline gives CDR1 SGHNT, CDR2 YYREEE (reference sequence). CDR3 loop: CASRAFGTGDSYNSPLHF. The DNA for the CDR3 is TGTGCCAGCAGAGCGTTCGGGACAGGCGACTCCTATAATTCACCCCTCCACTTT.

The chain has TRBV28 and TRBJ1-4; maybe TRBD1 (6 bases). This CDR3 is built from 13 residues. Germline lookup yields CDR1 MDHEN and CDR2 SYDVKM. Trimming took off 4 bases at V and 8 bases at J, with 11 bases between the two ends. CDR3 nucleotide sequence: TGTGCCAGCAGTTACAGGGTATACGAAAAACTGTTTTTT. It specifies CASSYRVYEKLFF.

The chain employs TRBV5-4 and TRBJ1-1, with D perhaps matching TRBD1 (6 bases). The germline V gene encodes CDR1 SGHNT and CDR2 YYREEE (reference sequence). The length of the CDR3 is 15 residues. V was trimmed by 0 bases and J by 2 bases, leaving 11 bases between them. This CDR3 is CASSLGGARNTEAFF. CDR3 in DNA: TGTGCCAGCAGCTTGGGGGGGGCGAGAAACACTGAAGCTTTCTTT. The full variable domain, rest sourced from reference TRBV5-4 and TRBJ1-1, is ETGVTQSPTHLIKTRGQQVTLRCSSQSGHNTVSWYQQALGQGPQFIFQYYREEENGRGNFPPRFSGLQFPNYSSELNVNALELDDSALYLCASSLGGARNTEAFFGQGTRLTVV.

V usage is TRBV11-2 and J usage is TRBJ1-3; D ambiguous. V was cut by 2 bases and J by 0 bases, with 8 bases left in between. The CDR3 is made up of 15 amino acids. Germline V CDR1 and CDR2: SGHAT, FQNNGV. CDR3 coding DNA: TGTGCCAGCAGCTTACCGGCGAGCTCTGGAAACACCATATATTTT. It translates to CASSLPASSGNTIYF.

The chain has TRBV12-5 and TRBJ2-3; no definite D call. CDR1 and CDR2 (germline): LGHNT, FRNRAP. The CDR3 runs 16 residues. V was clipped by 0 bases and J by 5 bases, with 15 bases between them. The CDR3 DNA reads TGTGCTAGTGGTTTGGTGCTAGGTAATATGGGAGATACGCAGTATTTT. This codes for CASGLVLGNMGDTQYF.

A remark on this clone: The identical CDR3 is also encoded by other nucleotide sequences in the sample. This CDR3 reads CASSSSGGYNEQFF. The DNA of the CDR3 is TGCGCCAGCAGTTCGTCGGGTGGCTACAATGAGCAGTTCTTC. The genes are TRBV5-1 and TRBJ2-1; D unclear. CDR1 is SGHRS, CDR2 YFSETQ, per germline. The germline V and J ends were trimmed by 5 bases and 3 bases, with 12 bases remaining between them. CDR3 length equals 14 residues.

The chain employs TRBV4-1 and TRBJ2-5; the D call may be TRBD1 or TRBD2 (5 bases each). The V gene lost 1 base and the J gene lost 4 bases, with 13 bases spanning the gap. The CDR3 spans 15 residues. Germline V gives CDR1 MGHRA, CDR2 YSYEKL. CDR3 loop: CASSQGATRGETQYF. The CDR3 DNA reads TGCGCCAGCAGCCAAGGCGCTACTAGGGGAGAGACCCAGTACTTC.

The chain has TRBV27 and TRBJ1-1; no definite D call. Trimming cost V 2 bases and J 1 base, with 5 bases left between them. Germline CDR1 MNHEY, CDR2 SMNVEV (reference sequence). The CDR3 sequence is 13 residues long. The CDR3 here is CASSLSRNTEAFF. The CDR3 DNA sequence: TGTGCCAGCAGTTTAAGCAGGAACACTGAAGCTTTCTTT.

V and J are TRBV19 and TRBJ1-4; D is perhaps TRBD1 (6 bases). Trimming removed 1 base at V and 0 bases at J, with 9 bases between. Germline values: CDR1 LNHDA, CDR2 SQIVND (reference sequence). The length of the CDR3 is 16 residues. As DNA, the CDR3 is TGTGCCAGTAGTATAGCCAGGGGAGCAACTAATGAAAAACTGTTTTTT. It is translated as CASSIARGATNEKLFF.

CDR3 amino acids: CASSRGGSPAQETQYF. The CDR3 bases are TGTGCCAGTAGTAGGGGGGGGAGCCCGGCACAAGAGACCCAGTACTTC. This rearrangement joins TRBV19 to TRBJ2-5; 7 bases are a match to TRBD2. CDR3 length: 16 amino acids. The ends lost 4 bases at V and 2 bases at J; junction bases unmatched: 10. Germline V CDR1 and CDR2: LNHDA, SQIVND (reference sequence).